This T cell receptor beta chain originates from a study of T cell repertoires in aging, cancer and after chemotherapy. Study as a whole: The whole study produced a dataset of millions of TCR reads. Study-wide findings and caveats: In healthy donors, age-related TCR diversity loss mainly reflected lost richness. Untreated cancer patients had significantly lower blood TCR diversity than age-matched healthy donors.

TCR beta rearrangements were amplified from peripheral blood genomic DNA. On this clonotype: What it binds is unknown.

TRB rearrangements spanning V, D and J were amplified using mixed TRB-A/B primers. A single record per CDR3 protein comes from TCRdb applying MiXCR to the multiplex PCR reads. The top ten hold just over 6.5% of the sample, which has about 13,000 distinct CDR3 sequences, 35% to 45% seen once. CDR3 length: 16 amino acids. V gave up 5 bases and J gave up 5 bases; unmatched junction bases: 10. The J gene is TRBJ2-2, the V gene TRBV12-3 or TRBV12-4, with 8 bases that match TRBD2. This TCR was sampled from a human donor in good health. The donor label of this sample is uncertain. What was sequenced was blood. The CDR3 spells CASSLEAGADTGELFF. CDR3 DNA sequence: TGTGCCAGCAGTCTGGAAGCGGGGGCGGATACCGGGGAGCTGTTTTTT.